This section outlines one T cell receptor beta chain sequence together with its context. The record originates from a study of blood T cell repertoires in COVID-19. About the study: The United States, Italy and Spain were the sources of the acute and convalescent COVID-19 samples. T cells, B-cell-depleted T cells, or PBMCs supplied cDNA or gDNA.

As processed by the authors: Estimates of nucleated cell counts were drawn from the amplification of reference gene primers. Method: immunoSEQ multiplex PCR; TCRdb's copy keeps in-frame clones and lacks some. For V, J and clone size, that table is used; D and trimming come from the DNA. The sample has approximately 220,000 clones, more than 75% seen once. The ends were cut back, 5 bases at V and 6 bases at J, with 10 bases in the middle. The germline V gene encodes CDR1 SGHDN and CDR2 FVKESK. The CDR3 consists of 13 residues. This TCR was sampled from a man aged 55-75 years who had recovered from COVID-19. The sequenced sample was peripheral blood. J is TRBJ2-2 and V is TRBV14, with a possible D match to TRBD1 (6 bases). The CDR3 coding sequence is TGTGCCAGCAGCGACAGGTTAGCCGGGGAGCTGTTTTTT. Translating gives CASSDRLAGELFF.